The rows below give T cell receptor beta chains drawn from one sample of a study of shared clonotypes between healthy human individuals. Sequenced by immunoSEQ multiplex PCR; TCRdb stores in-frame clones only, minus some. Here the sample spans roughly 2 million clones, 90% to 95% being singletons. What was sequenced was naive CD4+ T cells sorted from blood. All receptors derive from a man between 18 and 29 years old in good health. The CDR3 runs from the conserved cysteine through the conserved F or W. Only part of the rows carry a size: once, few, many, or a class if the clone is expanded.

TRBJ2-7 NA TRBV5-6 CASSTDRGVREQYF
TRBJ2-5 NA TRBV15 CATSREASGSGARETQYF
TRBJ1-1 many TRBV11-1 CASSLDRGNTEAFF
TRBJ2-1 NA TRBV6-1 CASDRAGRRNEQFF
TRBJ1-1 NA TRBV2 CASSDEGLWTEAFF
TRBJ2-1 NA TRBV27 CASSSRAGQTYYNEQFF
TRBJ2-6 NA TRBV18 CASSPRRPTSGDSGANVLTF
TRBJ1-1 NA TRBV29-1 CSVTPGTAMNTEAFF
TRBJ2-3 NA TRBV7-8 CASSLAVAGGTDTQYF
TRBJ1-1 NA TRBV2 CASSVRQGQAFF
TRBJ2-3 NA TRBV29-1 CSTRTGTSGSDTQYF
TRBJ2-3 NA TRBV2 CASSRDRGSDTQYF
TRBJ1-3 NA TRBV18 CASSPPVKPDTIYF
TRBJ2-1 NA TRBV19 CASRTTGSYNEQFF
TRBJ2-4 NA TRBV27 CASGLVEGKNIQYF
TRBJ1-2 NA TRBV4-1 CASSPQGDYGYTF
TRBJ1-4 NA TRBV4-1 CASSQAGTATNEKLFF
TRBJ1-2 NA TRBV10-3 CAISERTGLYGYTF
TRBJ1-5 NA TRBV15 CATSRGVQPQHF
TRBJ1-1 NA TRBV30 CAWRSWPGETEAFF
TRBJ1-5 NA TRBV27 CASSPRAGQPQHF
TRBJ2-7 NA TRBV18 CASSLWTSGTYEQYF
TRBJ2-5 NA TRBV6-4 CASSDPPPGLAGGAQYF
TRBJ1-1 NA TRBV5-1 CASRFGTSNTEAFF
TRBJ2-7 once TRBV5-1 CASSLASESYEQYF
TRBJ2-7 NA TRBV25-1 CASSEFSDRPSREQYF
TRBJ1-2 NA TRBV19 CASSPRGSYYGYTF
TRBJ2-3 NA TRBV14 CASSPWKSSGGHSTDTQYF
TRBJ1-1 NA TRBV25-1 CASRTGNKAEAFF
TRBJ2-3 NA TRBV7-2 CASSPRLAGSTDTQYF
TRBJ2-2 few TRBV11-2 CASSRTGGRDTGELFF
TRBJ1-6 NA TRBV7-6 CASSQFRESSSPLHF
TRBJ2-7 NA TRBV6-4 CASIPGTSGRAPSSYEQYF
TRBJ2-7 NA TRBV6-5 CASSPLAETYEQYF